These 7 T cell receptor beta chains share one sample of origin, sequenced in a study of blood T cell repertoires in COVID-19. Generated by immunoSEQ multiplex PCR, the TCRdb table keeps only in-frame clones and is missing some. Of almost 200,000 clones detected, around 79% appear once; the ten largest clones hold nearly 6%. Sequencing used peripheral blood. Source of these receptors: a middle-aged woman with COVID-19, enrolled during active disease.

This chain uses TRBV20-1 with TRBJ1-1; the D gene is possibly TRBD1 (5 bases). The CDR3 loop spans 11 amino acids. Germline V lookup: CDR1 DFQATT, CDR2 SNEGSKA (reference sequence). The CDR3 sequence is CRSTANTEAFF. The CDR3 region has the DNA TGCAGATCGACAGCGAACACTGAAGCTTTCTTT.

The rearrangement uses TRBV18 and TRBJ2-4; D call uncertain. V was pared by 6 bases and J by 5 bases, with 17 bases between. Germline V gives CDR1 KGHSH, CDR2 LQKENI. This CDR3 has 15 residues. CDR3 in amino acids: CASSALSGEENIQYF. CDR3 coding DNA: TGTGCCAGCTCCGCCTTGAGTGGAGAGGAAAACATTCAGTACTTC.

The chain joins TRBV7-2 to TRBJ1-2, with no clear D. The CDR3 length is 14 residues. Germline-derived CDR1 and CDR2 are SGHTA and FQGNSA. Trimming cost V 4 bases and J 5 bases, with 14 bases left between them. The chain's CDR3 is CASSSPTRGYGYTF. The CDR3 DNA sequence: TGTGCCAGCAGCTCCCCCACTCGAGGGTATGGCTACACCTTC.

The chain combines TRBV9 with TRBJ1-6; D is possibly TRBD1 (5 bases). This CDR3 is 15 amino acids long. Trimming cost V 3 bases and J 10 bases, with 17 bases left between them. Per germline, CDR1 SGDLS and CDR2 YYNGEE. As DNA, the CDR3 is TGTGCCAGCAGCGGTTCAGGGCAGATTAGCTCACCCCTCCACTTT. Translation gives CASSGSGQISSPLHF.

The chain combines TRBV20-1 with TRBJ2-5; no firm D call. Germline CDR1 DFQATT, CDR2 SNEGSKA (reference sequence). The CDR3 totals 11 residues. The V end lost 4 bases, the J end lost 2 bases, and 5 bases lay between the germline ends. The CDR3 sequence is CSAIVQETQYF. As DNA, the CDR3 is TGCAGTGCTATAGTTCAAGAGACCCAGTACTTC.

The V and J genes are TRBV11-2 and TRBJ1-1, with D uncertain. This CDR3 region has 12 residues. Looked up from germline, CDR1 is SGHAT and CDR2 is FQNNGV. Trimming took 2 bases from V and 12 from J, leaving 13 bases between them. CDR3 DNA sequence: TGTGCCAGCAGCTTATTCGAAGAGATAACTTTCTTT. Encoded protein: CASSLFEEITFF. The whole variable domain, remainder taken from reference TRBV11-2 and TRBJ1-1, is EAGVAQSPRYKIIEKRQSVAFWCNPISGHATLYWYQQILGQGPKLLIQFQNNGVVDDSQLPKDRFSAERLKGVDSTLKIQPAKLEDSAVYLCASSLFEEITFFGQGTRLTVV.

This sequence joins TRBV5-6 and TRBJ1-6; no firm D call. The V and J ends lost 4 bases and 2 bases respectively, with 13 bases between them. Per germline, CDR1 SGHDT and CDR2 YYEEEE. CDR3 length equals 16 residues. The CDR3 sequence is CASSPRVAAYNSPLHF. In DNA form, the CDR3 reads TGTGCCAGCAGCCCCCGGGTAGCTGCCTATAATTCACCCCTCCACTTT.